This TCR beta chain was observed in a study of blood T cell repertoires in COVID-19. CDR1 WSHSY and CDR2 SAAADI come from the germline V gene. The J segment lost 3 bases and the V segment lost 5 bases, leaving 1 base of the junction unmatched. The length of the CDR3 is 12 residues. This clone was counted once. Other DNA sequences in the same sample also yield this CDR3. Generated by immunoSEQ multiplex PCR, the TCRdb table keeps only in-frame clones and is missing some. This sample has around 370,000 clones; 88% occur once, and the top ten carry around 7.9%. The receptor's source is a woman between 65 and 79 years old with COVID-19, enrolled during active disease. The chain recombines TRBV10-2 with TRBJ2-7, with 7 bases fitting TRBD2. Sequenced sample: peripheral blood. In DNA, the CDR3 is TGCGCCAGCAGTTTAGCGGGCTACGAGCAGTACTTC. Translated: CASSLAGYEQYF.